This T cell receptor (beta chain) was captured by sequencing in a study of T-cell reconstitution after alpha-beta-depleted transplantation in children. Notes on this clonotype: Its antigen remains unidentified.

Study-wide points: Surviving recipient T cells and thymic progenitors produced the high day-60 TCRbeta diversity seen in some patients. Reports say that about two months after transplant, the alpha-beta T cells came out of several hundred graft clones that had expanded. Counts and diversity of T cells one year after transplant came mostly from newly produced T cells.

Unique molecular identifiers were used in preparing the TCRbeta library. TCRdb used MiXCR to reprocess the PCR reads, holding one entry per CDR3 protein. This table has about a million distinct CDR3 sequences, roughly 29% appearing once. This sample comprised PBMCs, mostly from graft donor cells, obtained 360 days after TCRalphabeta/CD19-depleted stem cell transplant. The clonotype originates from a boy under three years old who had a stem cell transplant for SCID, so the T cells may come from the graft donor.

The CDR3 nucleotides are TGCGCCAGCAGCTTGGAGTTCCCGATGAACACTGAAGCTTTCTTT. It codes for CASSLEFPMNTEAFF. V usage is TRBV5-1 and J usage is TRBJ1-1; no reliable D call. Between the trimmed V and J ends, which lost 0 bases and 0 bases, there was a span of 9 bases. This CDR3 is built from 15 residues. In germline, CDR1 is SGHRS, CDR2 YFSETQ.